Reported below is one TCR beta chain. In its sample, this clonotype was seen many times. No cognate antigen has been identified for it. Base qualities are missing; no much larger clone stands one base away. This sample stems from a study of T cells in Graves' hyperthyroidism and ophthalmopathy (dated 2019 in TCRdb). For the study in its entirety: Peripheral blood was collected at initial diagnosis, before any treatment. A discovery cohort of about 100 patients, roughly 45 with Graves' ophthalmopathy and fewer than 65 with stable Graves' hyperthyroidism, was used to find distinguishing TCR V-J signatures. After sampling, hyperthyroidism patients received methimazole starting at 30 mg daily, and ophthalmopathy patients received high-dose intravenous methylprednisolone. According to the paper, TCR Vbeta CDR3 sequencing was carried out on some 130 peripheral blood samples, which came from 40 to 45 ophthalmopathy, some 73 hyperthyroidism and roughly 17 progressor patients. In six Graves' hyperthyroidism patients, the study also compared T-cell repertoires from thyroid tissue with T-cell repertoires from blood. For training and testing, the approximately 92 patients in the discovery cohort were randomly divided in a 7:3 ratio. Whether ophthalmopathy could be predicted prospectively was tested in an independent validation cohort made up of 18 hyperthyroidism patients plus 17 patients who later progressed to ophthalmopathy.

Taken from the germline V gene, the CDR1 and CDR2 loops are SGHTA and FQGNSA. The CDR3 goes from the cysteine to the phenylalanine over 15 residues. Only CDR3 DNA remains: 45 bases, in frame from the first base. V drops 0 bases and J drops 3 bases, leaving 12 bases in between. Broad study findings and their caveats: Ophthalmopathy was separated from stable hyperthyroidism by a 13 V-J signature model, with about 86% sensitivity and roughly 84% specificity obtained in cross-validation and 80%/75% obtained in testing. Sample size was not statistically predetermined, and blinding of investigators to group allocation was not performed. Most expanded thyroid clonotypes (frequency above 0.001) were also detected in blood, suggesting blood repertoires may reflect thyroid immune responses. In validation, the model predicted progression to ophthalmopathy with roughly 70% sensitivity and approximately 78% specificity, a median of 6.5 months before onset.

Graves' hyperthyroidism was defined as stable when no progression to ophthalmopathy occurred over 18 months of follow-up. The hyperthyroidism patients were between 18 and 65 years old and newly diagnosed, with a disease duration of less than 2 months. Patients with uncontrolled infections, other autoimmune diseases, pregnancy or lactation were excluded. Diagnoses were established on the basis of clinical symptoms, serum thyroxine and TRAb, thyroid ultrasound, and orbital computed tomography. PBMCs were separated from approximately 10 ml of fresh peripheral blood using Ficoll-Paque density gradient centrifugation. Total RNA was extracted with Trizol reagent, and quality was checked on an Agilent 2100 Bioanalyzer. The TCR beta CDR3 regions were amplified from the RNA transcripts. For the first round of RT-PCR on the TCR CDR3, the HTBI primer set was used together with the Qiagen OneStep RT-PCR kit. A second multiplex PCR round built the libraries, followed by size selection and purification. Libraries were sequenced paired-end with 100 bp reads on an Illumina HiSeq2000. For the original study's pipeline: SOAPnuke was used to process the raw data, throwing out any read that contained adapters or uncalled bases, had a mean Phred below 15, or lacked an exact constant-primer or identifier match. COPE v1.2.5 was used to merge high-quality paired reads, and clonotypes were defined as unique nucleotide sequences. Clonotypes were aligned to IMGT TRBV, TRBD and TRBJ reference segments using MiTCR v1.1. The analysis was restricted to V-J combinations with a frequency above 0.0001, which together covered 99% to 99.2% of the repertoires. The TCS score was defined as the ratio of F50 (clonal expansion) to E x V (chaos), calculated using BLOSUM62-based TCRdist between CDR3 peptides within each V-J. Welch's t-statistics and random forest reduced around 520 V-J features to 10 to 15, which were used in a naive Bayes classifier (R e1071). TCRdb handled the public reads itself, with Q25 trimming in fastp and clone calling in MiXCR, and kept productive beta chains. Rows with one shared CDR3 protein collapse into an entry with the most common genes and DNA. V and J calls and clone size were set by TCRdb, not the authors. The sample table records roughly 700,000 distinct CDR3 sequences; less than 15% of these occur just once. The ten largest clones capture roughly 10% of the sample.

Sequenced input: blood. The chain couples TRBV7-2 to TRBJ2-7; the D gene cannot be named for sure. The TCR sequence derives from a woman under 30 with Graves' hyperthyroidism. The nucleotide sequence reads TGTGCCAGCAGCTTAGCGGGCCCTCTCAACTACGAGCAGTACTTC. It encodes CASSLAGPLNYEQYF.